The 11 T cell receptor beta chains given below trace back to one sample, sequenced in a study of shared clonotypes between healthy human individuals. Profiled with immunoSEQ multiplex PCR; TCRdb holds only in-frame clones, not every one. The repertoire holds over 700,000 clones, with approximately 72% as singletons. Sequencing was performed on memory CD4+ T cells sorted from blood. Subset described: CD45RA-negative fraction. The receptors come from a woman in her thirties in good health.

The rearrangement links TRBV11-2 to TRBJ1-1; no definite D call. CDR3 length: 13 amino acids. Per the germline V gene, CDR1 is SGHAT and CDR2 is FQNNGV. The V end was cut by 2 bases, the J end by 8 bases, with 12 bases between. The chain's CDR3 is CASSLIRAGEAFF. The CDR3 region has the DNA TGTGCCAGCAGCTTAATTCGGGCTGGAGAAGCTTTCTTT.

CDR3 sequence (DNA): TGTGCCAGCAGCTTAACGGGGACTAACAATGAGCAGTTCTTC. Its translation: CASSLTGTNNEQFF. This chain uses TRBV7-3 with TRBJ2-1; 7 bases align to TRBD2. CDR1 SGHTA and CDR2 FQGTGA come from the germline V gene. After removal of 0 bases from V and 5 bases from J, the junction contained 1 base not matched to a gene. The CDR3 spans 14 residues.

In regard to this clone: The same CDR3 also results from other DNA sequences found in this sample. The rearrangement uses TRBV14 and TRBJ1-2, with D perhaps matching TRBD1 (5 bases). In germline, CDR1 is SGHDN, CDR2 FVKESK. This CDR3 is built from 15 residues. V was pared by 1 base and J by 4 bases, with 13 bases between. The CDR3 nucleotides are TGTGCCAGCAGCCAAGGGCAGCCGGGGCCCTATGGCTACACCTTC. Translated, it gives CASSQGQPGPYGYTF.

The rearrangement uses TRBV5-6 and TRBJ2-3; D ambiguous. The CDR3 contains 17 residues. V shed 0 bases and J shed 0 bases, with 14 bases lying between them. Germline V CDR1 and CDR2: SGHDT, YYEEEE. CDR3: CASSLVTDRASTDTQYF. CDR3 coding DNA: TGTGCCAGCAGCTTGGTGACCGATCGGGCTAGCACAGATACGCAGTATTTT. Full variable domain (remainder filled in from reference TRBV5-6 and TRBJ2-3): DAGVTQSPTHLIKTRGQQVTLRCSPKSGHDTVSWYQQALGQGPQFIFQYYEEEERQRGNFPDRFSGHQFPNYSSELNVNALLLGDSALYLCASSLVTDRASTDTQYFGPGTRLTVL.

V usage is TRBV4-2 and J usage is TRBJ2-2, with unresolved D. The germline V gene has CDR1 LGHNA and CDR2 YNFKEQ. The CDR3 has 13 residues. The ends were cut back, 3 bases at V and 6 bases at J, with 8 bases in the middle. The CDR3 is CASSHYMAGELFF. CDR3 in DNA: TGTGCCAGCAGCCATTATATGGCCGGGGAGCTGTTTTTT.

The CDR3 region is CASSSRLAGGTGELFF. The CDR3 DNA follows: TGTGCCAGCAGCTCGAGACTAGCGGGGGGTACCGGGGAGCTGTTTTTT. The chain joins TRBV7-2 to TRBJ2-2; 13 bases map to TRBD2. Germline-derived CDR1 and CDR2 are SGHTA and FQGNSA. The CDR3 sequence is 16 residues long. J was trimmed by 5 bases and V by 4 bases; bases with no gene match: 4.

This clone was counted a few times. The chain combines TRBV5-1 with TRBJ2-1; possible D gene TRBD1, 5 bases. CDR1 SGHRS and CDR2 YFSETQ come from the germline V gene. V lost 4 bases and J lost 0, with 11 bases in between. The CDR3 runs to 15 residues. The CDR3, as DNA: TGCGCCAGCAGCACAGACAGCCTCTCCTACAATGAGCAGTTCTTC. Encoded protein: CASSTDSLSYNEQFF. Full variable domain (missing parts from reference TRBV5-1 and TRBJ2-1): KAGVTQTPRYLIKTRGQQVTLSCSPISGHRSVSWYQQTPGQGLQFLFEYFSETQRNKGNFPGRFSGRQFSNSRSEMNVSTLELGDSALYLCASSTDSLSYNEQFFGPGTRLTVL.

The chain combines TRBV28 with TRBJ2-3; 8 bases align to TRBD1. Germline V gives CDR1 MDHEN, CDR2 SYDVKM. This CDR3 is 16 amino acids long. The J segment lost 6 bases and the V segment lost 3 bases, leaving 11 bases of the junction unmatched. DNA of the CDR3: TGTGCCAGCAGTTTCGGTGGACAGGGCTTCAGGGATACGCAGTATTTT. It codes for CASSFGGQGFRDTQYF.

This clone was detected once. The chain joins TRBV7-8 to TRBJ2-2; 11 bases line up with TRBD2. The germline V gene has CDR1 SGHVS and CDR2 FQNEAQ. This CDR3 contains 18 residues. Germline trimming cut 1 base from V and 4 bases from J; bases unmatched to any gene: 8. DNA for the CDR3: TGTGCCAGCAGCTTAGAGGTAGCGGGAGGGCATGGCACCGGGGAGCTGTTTTTT. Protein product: CASSLEVAGGHGTGELFF.

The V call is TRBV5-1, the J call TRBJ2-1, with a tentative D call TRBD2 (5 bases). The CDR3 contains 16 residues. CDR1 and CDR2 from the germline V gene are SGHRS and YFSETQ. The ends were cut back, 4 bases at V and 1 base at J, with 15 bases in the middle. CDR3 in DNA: TGCGCCAGCAGCCACGGCGGGCCCCAGTCCTACAATGAGCAGTTCTTC. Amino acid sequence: CASSHGGPQSYNEQFF.

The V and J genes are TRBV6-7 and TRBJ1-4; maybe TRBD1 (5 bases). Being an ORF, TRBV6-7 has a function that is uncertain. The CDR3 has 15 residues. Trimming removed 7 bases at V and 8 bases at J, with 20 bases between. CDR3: CASTSSGGVEEKLFF. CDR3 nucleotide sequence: TGTGCCAGCACCTCCTCCGGGGGGGTAGAGGAAAAACTGTTTTTT.